What follows is one T cell receptor (beta chain) and its context. Antigen unknown. The sample is drawn from a study of OX40 agonist ivuxolimab in advanced cancers. Whole-study context: Patients in the trial were receiving intravenous ivuxolimab every 2 weeks, at doses of 0.01 to 10 mg/kg.

Repertoires were generated with immunoSEQ multiplex PCR, while TCRdb's copy carries only in-frame clones and drops some. In the table there are 17,000 or so clones, 70% to 90% of which are singletons. With 0 bases clipped from V and 1 base from J, the junction kept 5 bases outside the gene matches. The CDR3 consists of 17 residues. Per germline, CDR1 SGHVS and CDR2 FNYEAQ. Study-wide points: Some of the lowest clonal expansion was seen in partial responders at 0.1-3.0 mg/kg. Several nonresponders also turned out to have low normalized T-cell clonal expansion.

Specimen: CD4+ or CD8+ T cells sorted from blood, collected in a trial of the OX40 agonist ivuxolimab. The chain uses TRBV7-6 and TRBJ1-1; 10 bases align to TRBD1. This TCR was sampled from an adult with an advanced solid tumor such as melanoma, head and neck, liver or kidney cancer. CDR3 coding DNA: TGTGCCAGCAGCTTAGCTCAGACAGGGGGCAAGAACACTGAAGCTTTCTTT. Translating gives CASSLAQTGGKNTEAFF.